The subject of this entry is one TCR beta chain. Genes here carry mouse names. The read gets to within 1 residue of the CDR3 end, and the germline J gene fills in the rest. This specimen belongs to a study of tissue T cells after allogeneic stem cell transplantation. Profiled with immunoSEQ multiplex PCR; TCRdb holds only in-frame clones, not every one. The table includes roughly 6,600 clones, just under 50% detected once. Trimming removed 5 bases from V and 10 bases from J; junction bases left unmatched: 6. This CDR3 is built from 12 residues. Germline CDR1 is SNHLY and CDR2 is FYNGKV (reference sequence). Stated time point: mouse harvest day 7 after allogeneic transplant. Mouse grafts combined 10^7 T-cell-depleted bone marrow cells with 10^6 splenic CD5+ T cells.

The sample was lymph node tissue. This receptor was obtained from a female BALB/c mouse given C57BL/6 T cells with graft-versus-host disease after an allogeneic hematopoietic cell transplant. The chain couples TRBV3 to TRBJ1-1; the match to TRBD1 covers 8 bases. CDR3 DNA, as far as it was read: TGTGCCAGCAGCGCGGACAGGGACGGAGTCTTC. Protein sequence: CASSADRDGVF. The complete CDR3 sequence is CASSADRDGVFF.